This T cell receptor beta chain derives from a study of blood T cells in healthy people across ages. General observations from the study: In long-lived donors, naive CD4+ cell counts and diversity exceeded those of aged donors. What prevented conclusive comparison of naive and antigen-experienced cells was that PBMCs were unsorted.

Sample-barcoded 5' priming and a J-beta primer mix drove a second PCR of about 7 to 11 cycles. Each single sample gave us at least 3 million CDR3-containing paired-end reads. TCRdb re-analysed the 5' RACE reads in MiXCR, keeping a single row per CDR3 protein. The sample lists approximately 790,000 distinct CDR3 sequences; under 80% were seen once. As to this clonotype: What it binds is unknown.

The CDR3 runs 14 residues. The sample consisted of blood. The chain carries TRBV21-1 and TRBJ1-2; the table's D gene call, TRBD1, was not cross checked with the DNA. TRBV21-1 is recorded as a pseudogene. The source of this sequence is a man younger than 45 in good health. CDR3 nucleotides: TGTGCCAGCAGCAAAGCTGGACAGGGAGCTGGCTACACCTTC. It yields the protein CASSKAGQGAGYTF.